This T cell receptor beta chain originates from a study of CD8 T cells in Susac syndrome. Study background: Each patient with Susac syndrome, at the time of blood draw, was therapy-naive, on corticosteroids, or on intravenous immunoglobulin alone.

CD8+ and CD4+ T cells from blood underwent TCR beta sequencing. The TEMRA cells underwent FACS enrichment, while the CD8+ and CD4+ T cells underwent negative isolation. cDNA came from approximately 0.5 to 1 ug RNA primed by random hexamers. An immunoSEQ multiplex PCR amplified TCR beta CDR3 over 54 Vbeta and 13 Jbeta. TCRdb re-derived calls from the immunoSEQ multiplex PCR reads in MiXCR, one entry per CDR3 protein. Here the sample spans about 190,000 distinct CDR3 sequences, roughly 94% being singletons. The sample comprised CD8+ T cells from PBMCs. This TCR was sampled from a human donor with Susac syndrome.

The CDR3: CASSDGLAGSYNEQFF. The CDR3 nucleotides read TGTGCCAGCAGTGACGGACTAGCGGGGTCCTACAATGAGCAGTTCTTC. This chain links TRBV6-1 with TRBJ2-1; TRBD2 aligns across 12 bases. Germline CDR1 MNHNS, CDR2 SASEGT. This CDR3 region has 16 residues. The ends lost 3 bases at V and 1 base at J; junction bases unmatched: 1.